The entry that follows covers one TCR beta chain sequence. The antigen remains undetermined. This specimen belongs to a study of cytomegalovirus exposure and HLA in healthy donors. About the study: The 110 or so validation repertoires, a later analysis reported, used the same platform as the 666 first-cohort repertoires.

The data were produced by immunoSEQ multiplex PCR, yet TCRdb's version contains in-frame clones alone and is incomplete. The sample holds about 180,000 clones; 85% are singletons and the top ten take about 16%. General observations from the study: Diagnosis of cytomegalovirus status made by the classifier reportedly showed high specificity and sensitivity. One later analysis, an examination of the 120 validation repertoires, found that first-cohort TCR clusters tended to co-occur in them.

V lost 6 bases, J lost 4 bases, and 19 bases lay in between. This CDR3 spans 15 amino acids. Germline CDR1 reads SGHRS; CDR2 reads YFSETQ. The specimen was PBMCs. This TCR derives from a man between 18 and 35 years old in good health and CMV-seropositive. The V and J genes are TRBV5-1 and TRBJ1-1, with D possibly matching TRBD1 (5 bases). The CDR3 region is CASNYGFGGGTEAFF. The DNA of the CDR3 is TGCGCCAGCAACTACGGATTTGGGGGGGGCACTGAAGCTTTCTTT.